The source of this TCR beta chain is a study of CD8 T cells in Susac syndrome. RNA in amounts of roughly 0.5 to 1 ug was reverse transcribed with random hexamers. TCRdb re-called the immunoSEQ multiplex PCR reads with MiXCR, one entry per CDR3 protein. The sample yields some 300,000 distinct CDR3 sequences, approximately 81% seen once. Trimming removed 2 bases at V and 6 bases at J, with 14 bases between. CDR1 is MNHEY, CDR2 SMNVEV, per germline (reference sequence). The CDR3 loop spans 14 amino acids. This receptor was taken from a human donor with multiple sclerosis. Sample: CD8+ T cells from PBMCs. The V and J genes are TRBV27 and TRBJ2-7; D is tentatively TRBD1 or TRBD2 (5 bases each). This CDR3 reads CASSLRGPYLEQYF. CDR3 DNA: TGTGCCAGCAGTTTACGGGGCCCGTACCTCGAGCAGTACTTC.